The rows below give T cell receptor beta chains drawn from one sample of a study of PD-1 blockade in classical Hodgkin lymphoma. Here immunoSEQ multiplex PCR was the method, and the copy in TCRdb shows in-frame clones only, minus some. The data contain 110,000 or so clones, roughly 90% of them singletons. Material: peripheral blood mononuclear cells (PBMCs), obtained before the fourth cycle of nivolumab. These receptors were taken from a human donor with classical Hodgkin lymphoma. CDR3s include the opening cysteine and the closing phenylalanine or tryptophan. The D gene is left open where the match is weak. Clone size is given for some rows only: seen once, a few or many times, or a class if the clone is expanded.

D: TRBD1
V: TRBV6-5
size: -
J: TRBJ2-3
CDR3: CASSYSRTGTTDTQYF
DNA: TGTGCCAGCAGTTACTCCCGGACAGGGACCACAGATACGCAGTATTTT

D: -
V: TRBV10-3
size: -
J: TRBJ1-1
CDR3: CAISESREGEAFF
DNA: TGTGCCATCAGTGAGTCTCGGGAGGGTGAAGCTTTCTTT

D: -
V: TRBV6-5
size: -
J: TRBJ2-7
CDR3: CASSYSSRGRHEQYF
DNA: TGTGCCAGCAGTTACTCGAGCCGGGGGCGGCACGAGCAGTACTTC

D: TRBD2
V: TRBV29-1
size: -
J: TRBJ2-3
CDR3: CSVKAGATDTQYF
DNA: TGCAGCGTTAAAGCGGGAGCAACAGATACGCAGTATTTT

D: TRBD1
V: TRBV30
size: once
J: TRBJ1-3
CDR3: CAWNRGDRGNWVAGNTIYF
DNA: TGTGCCTGGAATAGGGGGGACAGGGGGAATTGGGTGGCTGGAAACACCATATATTTT

D: TRBD1
V: TRBV6-5
size: -
J: TRBJ2-7
CDR3: CASSYEDRGFRYF
DNA: TGTGCCAGCAGTTACGAGGACAGGGGATTTCGGTACTTC

D: TRBD2
V: TRBV5-8
size: -
J: TRBJ2-1
CDR3: CASTPGISGSRNEQFF
DNA: TGTGCCAGCACCCCAGGAATAAGCGGGAGCAGGAATGAGCAGTTCTTC

D: TRBD1
V: TRBV5-6
size: once
J: TRBJ1-3
CDR3: CASSLGGQGLPGNTIYF
DNA: TGTGCCAGCAGCTTGGGGGGACAGGGGTTACCTGGAAACACCATATATTTT

D: TRBD1
V: TRBV7-2
size: -
J: TRBJ1-1
CDR3: CASSFAPGQGPTEAFF
DNA: TGTGCCAGCAGCTTTGCCCCGGGACAGGGTCCCACTGAAGCTTTCTTT

D: TRBD2
V: TRBV2
size: -
J: TRBJ2-5
CDR3: CASSLLAGEETQYF
DNA: TGTGCCAGCAGTCTACTAGCGGGAGAAGAGACCCAGTACTTC

D: -
V: TRBV30
size: -
J: TRBJ1-2
CDR3: CAWRVWGASPYGYTF
DNA: TGTGCCTGGAGAGTCTGGGGCGCTTCCCCCTATGGCTACACCTTC

D: -
V: TRBV7-2
size: -
J: TRBJ1-3
CDR3: CASSLYDGSGNTIYF
DNA: TGTGCCAGCAGCTTATATGACGGCTCTGGAAACACCATATATTTT

D: TRBD1
V: TRBV30
size: -
J: TRBJ1-5
CDR3: CAWSVRRGDQPQHF
DNA: TGTGCCTGGAGTGTACGCAGGGGGGATCAGCCCCAGCATTTT

D: TRBD1
V: TRBV6-5
size: -
J: TRBJ2-1
CDR3: CASSYPSGQGYNEQFF
DNA: TGTGCCAGCAGTTATCCAAGCGGACAGGGGTACAATGAGCAGTTCTTC

D: TRBD2
V: TRBV30
size: -
J: TRBJ2-5
CDR3: CAWSRASGQETQYF
DNA: TGTGCCTGGAGTCGGGCTAGCGGACAAGAGACCCAGTACTTC

D: -
V: TRBV27
size: -
J: TRBJ2-1
CDR3: CASSLNYNEQFF
DNA: TGTGCCAGCAGTTTAAACTACAATGAGCAGTTCTTC

D: -
V: TRBV5-1
size: -
J: TRBJ2-3
CDR3: CASSPGPSRFSSTDTQYF
DNA: TGCGCCAGCAGTCCTGGGCCGTCTAGATTCTCTAGCACAGATACGCAGTATTTT

D: -
V: TRBV28
size: -
J: TRBJ2-5
CDR3: CASSLGRASSGFQETQYF
DNA: TGTGCCAGCAGTTTAGGCAGGGCGAGCTCCGGATTCCAAGAGACCCAGTACTTC

D: TRBD2
V: TRBV29-1
size: -
J: TRBJ2-1
CDR3: CSVDGLAGGNEQFF
DNA: TGCAGCGTTGATGGGCTAGCGGGGGGCAATGAGCAGTTCTTC

D: TRBD2
V: TRBV19
size: -
J: TRBJ2-3
CDR3: CASSRALTSGASTDTQYF
DNA: TGTGCCAGTAGTCGTGCCTTGACTAGCGGAGCTAGCACAGATACGCAGTATTTT

D: -
V: TRBV6-7
size: -
J: TRBJ1-1
CDR3: CASRGSGTEAFF
DNA: TGTGCCAGCAGAGGGTCGGGCACTGAAGCTTTCTTT

D: TRBD2
V: TRBV15
size: -
J: TRBJ2-2
CDR3: CATSRLAGTSGELFF
DNA: TGTGCCACCAGCAGACTAGCGGGAACCTCCGGGGAGCTGTTTTTT

D: -
V: TRBV30
size: -
J: TRBJ1-1
CDR3: CAWTWDTEAFF
DNA: TGTGCCTGGACTTGGGACACTGAAGCTTTCTTT

D: -
V: TRBV27
size: -
J: TRBJ1-2
CDR3: CASSLRQSLNSGGYTF
DNA: TGTGCCAGCAGTTTAAGGCAGTCCCTTAATTCAGGTGGCTACACCTTC

D: TRBD1
V: TRBV18
size: few
J: TRBJ1-2
CDR3: CASSPDQGGYGYTF
DNA: TGTGCCAGCTCACCAGATCAGGGGGGATATGGCTACACCTTC

D: -
V: TRBV6-5
size: -
J: TRBJ2-5
CDR3: CASSYSGPIQETQYF
DNA: TGTGCCAGCAGTTACTCGGGACCTATACAAGAGACCCAGTACTTC

D: -
V: TRBV6-5
size: -
J: TRBJ1-1
CDR3: CASSFQLMNTEAFF
DNA: TGTGCCAGCAGTTTCCAATTGATGAACACTGAAGCTTTCTTT

D: TRBD2
V: TRBV10-1
size: -
J: TRBJ2-3
CDR3: CASSRTSGLLTDTQYF
DNA: TGCGCCAGCAGTCGGACTAGCGGCCTTCTCACAGATACGCAGTATTTT

D: -
V: TRBV4-1
size: -
J: TRBJ2-1
CDR3: CASSQERNEQFF
DNA: TGCGCCAGCAGCCAAGAGCGAAATGAGCAGTTCTTC

D: -
V: TRBV7-2
size: -
J: TRBJ2-3
CDR3: CASSLSVERTDTQYF
DNA: TGTGCCAGCAGCTTATCGGTAGAACGCACAGATACGCAGTATTTT

D: -
V: TRBV2
size: once
J: TRBJ2-3
CDR3: CASSVLHRTDTQYF
DNA: TGTGCCAGCAGTGTTTTGCACCGCACAGATACGCAGTATTTT

D: -
V: TRBV29-1
size: -
J: TRBJ2-1
CDR3: CSPTKINNEQFF
DNA: TGCAGCCCCACAAAGATAAACAATGAGCAGTTCTTC

D: -
V: TRBV7-9
size: -
J: TRBJ2-1
CDR3: CASTPPGTNFYNEQFF
DNA: TGTGCCAGCACCCCTCCGGGCACCAACTTTTACAATGAGCAGTTCTTC

D: -
V: TRBV6-1
size: -
J: TRBJ2-7
CDR3: CASSERPEDEQYF
DNA: TGTGCCAGCAGTGAACGGCCGGAGGACGAGCAGTACTTC

D: TRBD2
V: TRBV2
size: -
J: TRBJ2-7
CDR3: CASSEEASGFGEQYF
DNA: TGTGCCAGCAGTGAAGAAGCTAGCGGGTTCGGCGAGCAGTACTTC

D: -
V: TRBV7-9
size: -
J: TRBJ1-1
CDR3: CASSLPPSGTSNTEAFF
DNA: TGTGCCAGCAGCTTACCCCCTTCCGGGACATCGAACACTGAAGCTTTCTTT

D: TRBD1
V: TRBV7-9
size: -
J: TRBJ2-7
CDR3: CASRDGTGGHEQYF
DNA: TGTGCCAGCAGGGACGGGACAGGGGGCCACGAGCAGTACTTC